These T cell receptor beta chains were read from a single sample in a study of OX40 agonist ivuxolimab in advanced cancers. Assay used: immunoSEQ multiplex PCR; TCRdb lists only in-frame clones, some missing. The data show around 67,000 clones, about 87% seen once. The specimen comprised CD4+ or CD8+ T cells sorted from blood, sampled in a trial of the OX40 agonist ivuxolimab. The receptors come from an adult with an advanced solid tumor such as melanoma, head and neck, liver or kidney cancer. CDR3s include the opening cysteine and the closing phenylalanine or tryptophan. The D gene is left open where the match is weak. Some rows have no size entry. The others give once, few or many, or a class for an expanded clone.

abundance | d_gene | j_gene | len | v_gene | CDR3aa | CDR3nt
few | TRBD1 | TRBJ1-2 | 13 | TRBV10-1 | CASSRGQGTGYTF | TGCGCCAGCAGTAGGGGACAGGGAACCGGCTACACCTTC
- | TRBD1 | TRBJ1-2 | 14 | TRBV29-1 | CSVEGTDRGFDYTF | TGCAGCGTTGAGGGCACCGACAGGGGTTTTGACTACACCTTC
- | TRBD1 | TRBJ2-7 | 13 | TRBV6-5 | CASTRDSSYEQYF | TGTGCCAGCACTCGGGACAGCTCCTACGAGCAGTACTTC
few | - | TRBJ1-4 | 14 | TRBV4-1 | CASSQDRVFEKLFF | TGCGCCAGCAGCCAAGATCGGGTATTTGAAAAACTGTTTTTT
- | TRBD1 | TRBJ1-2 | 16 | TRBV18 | CASSPGTGEGYFGYTF | TGTGCCAGCTCACCAGGGACAGGGGAAGGCTACTTTGGCTACACCTTC
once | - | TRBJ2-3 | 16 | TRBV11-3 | CASSFQLGSTLNTQYF | TGTGCCAGCAGCTTCCAACTAGGATCCACACTAAATACGCAGTATTTT
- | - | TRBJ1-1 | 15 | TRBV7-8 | CASSPDTSGRPWAFF | TGTGCCAGCAGCCCCGATACCTCCGGGCGCCCCTGGGCTTTCTTT
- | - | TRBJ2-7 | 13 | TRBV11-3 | CASSYRGTHEQYF | TGTGCCAGCAGCTACCGGGGGACCCACGAGCAGTACTTC
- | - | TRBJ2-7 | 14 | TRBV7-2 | CASSLLGSDVEQYF | TGTGCCAGCAGCTTGCTTGGGAGTGACGTTGAGCAGTACTTC
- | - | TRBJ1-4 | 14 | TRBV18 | CASSPGSSNEKLFF | TGTGCCAGCTCACCCGGGTCAAGTAATGAAAAACTGTTTTTT
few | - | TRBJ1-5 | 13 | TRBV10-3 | CAIKRGTGQPQHF | TGTGCCATCAAACGGGGGACGGGTCAGCCCCAGCATTTT
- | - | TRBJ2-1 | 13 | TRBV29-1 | CSVGRDWGNEQFF | TGCAGCGTTGGGAGGGATTGGGGCAATGAGCAGTTCTTC
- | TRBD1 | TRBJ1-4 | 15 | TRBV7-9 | CASSHEGASGEKLFF | TGTGCCAGCAGCCACGAGGGGGCCAGTGGGGAAAAACTGTTTTTT
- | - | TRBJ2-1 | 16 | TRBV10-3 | CAISDSEWGGHNEQFF | TGTGCCATCAGTGACTCCGAGTGGGGGGGCCATAATGAGCAGTTCTTC
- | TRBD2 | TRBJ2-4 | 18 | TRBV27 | CASSSPNLAGAGRNIQYF | TGTGCCAGCAGTTCCCCTAATTTAGCGGGAGCAGGAAGAAACATTCAGTACTTC
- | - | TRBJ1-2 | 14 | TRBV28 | CASQEGGANYGYTF | TGTGCCAGTCAGGAGGGGGGAGCGAACTATGGCTACACCTTC
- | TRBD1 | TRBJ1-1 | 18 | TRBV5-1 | CASNHGQGYTNSPGEAFF | TGCGCCAGCAATCACGGACAGGGCTACACTAACTCGCCGGGAGAAGCTTTCTTT
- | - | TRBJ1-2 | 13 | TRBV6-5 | CASSPSINYGYTF | TGTGCCAGCAGTCCCTCTATAAACTATGGCTACACCTTC
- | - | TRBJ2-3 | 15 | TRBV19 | CASSPGTANTDTQYF | TGTGCCAGTAGTCCAGGGACGGCGAACACAGATACGCAGTATTTT
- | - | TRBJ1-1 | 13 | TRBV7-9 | CASSLDLETEAFF | TGTGCCAGCAGCTTAGATCTCGAGACAGAGGCTTTCTTT
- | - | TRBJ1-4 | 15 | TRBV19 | CASSHIQGTGEKLFF | TGTGCCAGTAGTCATATCCAGGGGACGGGTGAAAAACTGTTTTTT
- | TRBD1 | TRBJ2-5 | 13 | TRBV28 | CASSPTDRGSQYF | TGTGCCAGCAGTCCCACTGACAGGGGAAGCCAGTACTTC
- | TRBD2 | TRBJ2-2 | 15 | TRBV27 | CASSRAGVGTGELFF | TGTGCCAGCAGCCGCGCGGGGGTGGGCACCGGGGAGCTGTTTTTT
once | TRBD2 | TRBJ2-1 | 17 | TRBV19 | CASSIRPTSGRGNEQFF | TGTGCCAGTAGTATCCGGCCGACTAGCGGGAGAGGCAATGAGCAGTTCTTC
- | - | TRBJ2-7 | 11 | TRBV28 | CASSRQLEQYF | TGTGCCAGCAGTCGACAGCTCGAGCAGTACTTC
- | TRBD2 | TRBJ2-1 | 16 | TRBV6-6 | CASSTPGTSRRNEQFF | TGTGCCAGCAGTACTCCTGGGACTAGCCGAAGGAATGAGCAGTTCTTC
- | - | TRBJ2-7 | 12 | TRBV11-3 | CASSPGTAEQYF | TGTGCCAGCAGCCCAGGGACGGCCGAGCAGTACTTC
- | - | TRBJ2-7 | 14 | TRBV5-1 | CASSPAEAGLRQYF | TGCGCCAGCAGCCCCGCGGAGGCTGGCCTACGGCAGTACTTC
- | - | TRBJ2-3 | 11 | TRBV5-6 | CASSLGEGEYF | TGTGCCAGCAGCTTGGGGGAGGGGGAGTATTTT
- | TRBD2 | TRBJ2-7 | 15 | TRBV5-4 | CASSALAGGFYEQYF | TGTGCCAGCAGCGCGCTAGCGGGGGGCTTCTACGAGCAGTACTTC
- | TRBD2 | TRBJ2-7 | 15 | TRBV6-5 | CASSPSLASSYEQYF | TGTGCCAGCAGTCCATCACTAGCGTCTTCCTACGAGCAGTACTTC
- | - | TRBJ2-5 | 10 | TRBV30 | CAWRLETQYF | TGTGCCTGGAGACTAGAGACCCAGTACTTC
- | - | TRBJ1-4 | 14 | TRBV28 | CASSDSSTPGKLFF | TGTGCCAGCAGTGATTCCTCAACCCCGGGAAAACTGTTTTTT
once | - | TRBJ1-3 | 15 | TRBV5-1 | CASSQGQPSGNTIYF | TGCGCCAGCAGCCAGGGGCAGCCCTCTGGAAACACCATATATTTT
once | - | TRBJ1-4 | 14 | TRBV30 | CAWSVGGTNEKLFF | TGTGCCTGGAGTGTAGGAGGAACTAATGAAAAACTGTTTTTT
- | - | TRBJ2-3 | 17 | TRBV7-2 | CASSLVTRRVGTDTQYF | TGTGCCAGCAGCTTGGTTACGCGGAGGGTTGGGACAGATACGCAGTATTTT
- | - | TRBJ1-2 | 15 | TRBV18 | CASSPSDGLNYGYTF | TGTGCCAGCTCACCATCCGACGGATTGAACTATGGCTACACCTTC
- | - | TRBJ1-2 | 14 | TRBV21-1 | CASSHPGPRYGYTF | TGTGCCAGCAGCCATCCGGGACCTCGATATGGCTACACCTTC
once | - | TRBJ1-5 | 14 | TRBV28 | CASSPGGANQPQHF | TGTGCCAGCAGCCCCGGGGGGGCCAATCAGCCCCAGCATTTT
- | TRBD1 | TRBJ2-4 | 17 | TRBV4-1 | CASSRDRRVGDKNIQYF | TGCGCCAGCAGCCGGGACAGGCGGGTTGGCGACAAAAACATTCAGTACTTC
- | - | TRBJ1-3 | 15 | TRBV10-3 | CAISDRDSSGNTIYF | TGTGCCATCAGTGACAGAGACAGCTCTGGAAACACCATATATTTT
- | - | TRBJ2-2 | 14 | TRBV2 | CASNEDKNTGELFF | TGTGCCAGCAACGAAGACAAGAACACCGGGGAGCTGTTTTTT
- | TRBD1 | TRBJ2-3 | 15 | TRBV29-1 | CSVEDRQGATDTQYF | TGCAGCGTTGAAGATCGACAGGGGGCAACAGATACGCAGTATTTT
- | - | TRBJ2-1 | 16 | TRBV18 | CASSPRRGRRTNEQFF | TGTGCCAGCTCACCCCGGCGGGGAAGGAGGACCAATGAGCAGTTCTTC